The 9 T cell receptor beta chains below all came from one sample that was sequenced in a study of blood T cell repertoires in COVID-19. Sequencing used immunoSEQ multiplex PCR; TCRdb keeps in-frame clones, though not all of them. The sample holds 200,000 to 250,000 clones, 88% seen once. Sequenced sample: peripheral blood. Receptors were obtained from an older woman with acute or convalescent COVID-19.

The chain recombines TRBV6-2 or TRBV6-3 with TRBJ2-7; D is possibly TRBD1 (5 bases). The CDR3 length is 15 residues. Germline CDR1 MNHEY, CDR2 SVGEGT. V lost 2 bases, J lost 1 base, and 12 bases lay in between. CDR3 sequence: CASSYRAGNSYEQYF. Here the CDR3 DNA reads TGTGCCAGCAGTTACAGGGCAGGGAATTCCTACGAGCAGTACTTC.

V gene TRBV5-8 combines with J gene TRBJ2-6; TRBD1 agrees at 7 bases. V shed 1 base and J 0 bases; nucleotides not matched to a gene: 1. The CDR3 totals 16 residues. The germline CDR1 and CDR2 sequences are SGHTS and YDEGEE. The CDR3 sequence: CASSLHRGSGANVLTF. The CDR3 coding sequence is TGTGCCAGCAGCTTGCACAGGGGCTCTGGGGCCAACGTCCTGACTTTC.

The chain has TRBV5-1 and TRBJ1-1, with 7 bases identical to TRBD1. The CDR3 extends over 12 amino acids. The V and J ends lost 7 bases and 4 bases, in that order; junction bases with no gene match: 4. Germline lookup yields CDR1 SGHRS and CDR2 YFSETQ. The CDR3 spells CASGRQGTEAFF. CDR3 in DNA: TGCGCCAGCGGAAGACAGGGCACTGAAGCTTTCTTT.

The chain carries TRBV7-9 and TRBJ1-4, with a tentative D call TRBD1 (5 bases). The V gene lost 3 bases and the J gene lost 8 bases, with 19 bases spanning the gap. This CDR3 is built from 16 residues. Germline V gene sequence: CDR1 SEHNR, CDR2 FQNEAQ (reference sequence). The CDR3 coding sequence is TGTGCCAGCAGCTTCGGGGGGACCAGGCTTCAGGAAAAACTGTTTTTT. Protein: CASSFGGTRLQEKLFF.

V gene TRBV4-3 combines with J gene TRBJ2-1; TRBD2 agrees at 9 bases. With V trimmed by 1 base and J by 5 bases, 3 bases remained unmatched. CDR1 LGHNA and CDR2 YSLEER come from the germline V gene. The CDR3 is 15 amino acids. CDR3 residues: CASSQASGMDNEQFF. In DNA, the CDR3 is TGCGCCAGCAGCCAAGCTAGCGGGATGGACAATGAGCAGTTCTTC.

The genes are TRBV6-4 and TRBJ1-1, with D possibly matching TRBD1 (5 bases). Germline CDR1 reads MRHNA; CDR2 reads SNTAGT. V was cut by 0 bases and J by 0 bases, with 14 bases left in between. This CDR3 has 17 residues. The CDR3 reads CASSDSIPHRMNTEAFF. DNA for the CDR3: TGTGCCAGCAGTGACTCGATCCCCCACAGGATGAACACTGAAGCTTTCTTT.

This chain links TRBV6-1 with TRBJ2-2; 9 bases agree with TRBD2. The germline CDR1 and CDR2 sequences are MNHNS and SASEGT. Trimming at V came to 2 bases and at J to 5 bases, leaving 9 bases not matched to a gene. The CDR3 has 17 residues. CDR3 loop: CASSESAGGAGTGELFF. In DNA, the CDR3 is TGTGCCAGCAGTGAATCCGCGGGAGGGGCGGGAACCGGGGAGCTGTTTTTT.

The sample holds one count of this clone. The CDR3 nucleotides read TGTGCCAGCAGCTCCCCGGGTCCCACTGGAAACACCATATATTTT. Translated: CASSSPGPTGNTIYF. The chain recombines TRBV7-2 with TRBJ1-3; D remains ambiguous. The CDR3 covers 15 residues. V lost 4 bases and J lost 2, with 12 bases in between. Germline loops: CDR1 SGHTA, CDR2 FQGNSA.

V and J are TRBV2 and TRBJ1-1; 9 bases map to TRBD1. V lost 8 bases and J lost 3; bases outside the gene matches: 7. The CDR3 totals 14 residues. CDR1 is SNHLY and CDR2 is FYNNEI in the germline V gene. CDR3 sequence: CASLGTGWDTEAFF. CDR3 DNA: TGTGCCAGCTTAGGGACAGGGTGGGACACTGAAGCTTTCTTT.